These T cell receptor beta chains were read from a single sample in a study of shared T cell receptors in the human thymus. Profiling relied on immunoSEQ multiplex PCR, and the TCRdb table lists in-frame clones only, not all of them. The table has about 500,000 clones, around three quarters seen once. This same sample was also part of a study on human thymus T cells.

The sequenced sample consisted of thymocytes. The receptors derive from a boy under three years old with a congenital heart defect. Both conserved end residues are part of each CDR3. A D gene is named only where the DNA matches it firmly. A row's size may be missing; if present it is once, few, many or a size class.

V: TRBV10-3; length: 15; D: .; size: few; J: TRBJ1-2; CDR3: CAISESRGVSYGYTF; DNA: TGTGCCATCAGTGAGTCGAGAGGCGTCAGCTATGGCTACACCTTC
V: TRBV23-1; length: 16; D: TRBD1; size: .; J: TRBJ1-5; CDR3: CASSHPTDRGRQPQHF; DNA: TGCGCCAGCAGTCATCCCACGGACAGGGGGCGACAGCCCCAGCATTTT
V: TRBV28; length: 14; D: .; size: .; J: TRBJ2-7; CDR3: CASSPSQGGYEQYF; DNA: TGTGCCAGCAGTCCGTCGCAGGGTGGCTACGAGCAGTACTTC
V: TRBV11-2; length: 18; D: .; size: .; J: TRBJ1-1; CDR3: CASSLVGQGGLENTEAFF; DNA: TGTGCCAGCAGCTTAGTGGGGCAGGGAGGGTTGGAGAACACTGAAGCTTTCTTT
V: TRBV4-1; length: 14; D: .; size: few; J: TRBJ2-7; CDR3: CASSQEGRSPEQYF; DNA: TGCGCCAGCAGCCAAGAGGGGAGGAGTCCCGAGCAGTACTTC
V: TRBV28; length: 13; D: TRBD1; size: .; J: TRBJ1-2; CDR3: CASSTDRGGGYTF; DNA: TGTGCCAGCAGCACGGACAGGGGTGGCGGCTACACCTTC
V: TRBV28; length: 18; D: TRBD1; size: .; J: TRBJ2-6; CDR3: CASSSWTGVISGANVLTF; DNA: TGTGCCAGCAGTTCCTGGACAGGGGTTATCTCTGGGGCCAACGTCCTGACTTTC
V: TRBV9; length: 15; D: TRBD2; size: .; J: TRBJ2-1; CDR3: CASSVGLAGPHEQFF; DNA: TGTGCCAGCAGCGTAGGTCTAGCGGGACCCCATGAGCAGTTCTTC
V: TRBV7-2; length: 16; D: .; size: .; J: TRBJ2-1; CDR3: CASSLVISSSYNEQFF; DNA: TGTGCCAGCAGCTTAGTGATTTCTAGCTCCTACAATGAGCAGTTCTTC
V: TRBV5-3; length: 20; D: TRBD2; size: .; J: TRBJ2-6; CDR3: CARSLGLADSAGSGANVLTF; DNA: TGTGCCAGAAGCTTGGGACTAGCGGACTCAGCAGGGTCTGGGGCCAACGTCCTGACTTTC
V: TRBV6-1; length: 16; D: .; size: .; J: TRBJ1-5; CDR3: CASSETSGVSNQPQHF; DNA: TGTGCCAGCAGTGAGACCTCAGGGGTTAGCAATCAGCCCCAGCATTTT
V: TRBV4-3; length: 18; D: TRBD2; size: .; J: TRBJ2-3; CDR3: CASSQDVASGRGADTQYF; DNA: TGCGCCAGCAGCCAAGATGTGGCTAGCGGGAGGGGGGCAGATACGCAGTATTTT
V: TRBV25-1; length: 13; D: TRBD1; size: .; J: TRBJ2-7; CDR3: CASHRQGSYEQYF; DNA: TGTGCCAGCCACAGACAGGGGTCCTACGAGCAGTACTTC
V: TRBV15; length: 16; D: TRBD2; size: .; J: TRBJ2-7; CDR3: CATSRADAGGPYEQYF; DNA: TGTGCCACCAGCAGAGCCGATGCGGGAGGGCCCTACGAGCAGTACTTC
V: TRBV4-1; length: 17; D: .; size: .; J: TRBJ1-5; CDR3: CASSQVWAGVFNQPQHF; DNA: TGCGCCAGCAGCCAAGTATGGGCAGGGGTTTTCAATCAGCCCCAGCATTTT
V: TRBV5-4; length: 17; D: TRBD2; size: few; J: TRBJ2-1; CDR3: CASSPRPTSHQRNEQFF; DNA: TGTGCCAGCAGCCCCCGACCGACTAGCCACCAACGGAATGAGCAGTTCTTC
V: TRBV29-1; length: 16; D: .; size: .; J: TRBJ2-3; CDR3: CSVRRSLEKMADTQYF; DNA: TGCAGCGTCCGCCGGTCCTTAGAAAAGATGGCAGATACGCAGTATTTT
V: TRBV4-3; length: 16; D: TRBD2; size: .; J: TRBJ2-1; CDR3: CASSQFPGLATNEQFF; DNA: TGCGCCAGCAGCCAATTCCCGGGACTAGCTACCAATGAGCAGTTCTTC
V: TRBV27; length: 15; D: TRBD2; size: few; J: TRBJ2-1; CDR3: CASSKRGISYNEQFF; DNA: TGTGCCAGCAGTAAGCGGGGGATCTCCTACAATGAGCAGTTCTTC
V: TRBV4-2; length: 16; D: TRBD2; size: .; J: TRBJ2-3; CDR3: CASSHGLAASTDTQYF; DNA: TGTGCCAGCAGCCATGGACTAGCGGCTAGCACAGATACGCAGTATTTT
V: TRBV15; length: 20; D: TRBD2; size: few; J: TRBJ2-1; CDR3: CATSRGGTSGSSLGNNEQFF; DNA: TGTGCCACCAGCAGAGGCGGGACTAGCGGGAGCTCCCTGGGGAACAATGAGCAGTTCTTC
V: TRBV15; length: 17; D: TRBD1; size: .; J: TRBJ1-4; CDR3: CATSRVPWTGFNEKLFF; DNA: TGTGCCACCAGCAGAGTCCCGTGGACAGGTTTTAATGAAAAACTGTTTTTT
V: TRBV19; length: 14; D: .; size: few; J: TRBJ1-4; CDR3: CASSPGGSGEKLFF; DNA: TGTGCCAGTAGTCCCGGGGGGTCCGGTGAAAAACTGTTTTTT
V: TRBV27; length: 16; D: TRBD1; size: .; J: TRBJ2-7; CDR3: CASSVSYRDRSYEQYF; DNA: TGTGCCAGCAGTGTAAGCTATCGGGACAGGTCCTACGAGCAGTACTTC
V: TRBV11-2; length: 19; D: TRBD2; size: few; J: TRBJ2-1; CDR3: CASSLVGTSGLSSYNEQFF; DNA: TGTGCCAGCAGCTTAGTTGGGACTAGCGGACTTAGCTCCTACAATGAGCAGTTCTTC
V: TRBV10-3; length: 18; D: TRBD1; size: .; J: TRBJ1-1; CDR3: CAISDNPPLGQGVTEAFF; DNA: TGTGCCATCAGTGATAACCCCCCCCTGGGACAGGGGGTGACTGAAGCTTTCTTT
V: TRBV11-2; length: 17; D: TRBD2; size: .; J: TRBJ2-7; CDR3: CASSEHLAGTSLYEQYF; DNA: TGTGCCAGCAGCGAACACCTAGCGGGAACTTCCCTCTACGAGCAGTACTTC
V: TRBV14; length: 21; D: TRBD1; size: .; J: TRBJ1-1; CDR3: CASSHRTGTANLASMNTEAFF; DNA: TGTGCCAGCAGCCATCGAACCGGGACAGCCAACCTCGCCTCGATGAACACTGAAGCTTTCTTT
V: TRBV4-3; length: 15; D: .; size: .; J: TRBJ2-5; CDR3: CASSQDWTTQETQYF; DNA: TGCGCCAGCAGCCAAGATTGGACTACCCAAGAGACCCAGTACTTC
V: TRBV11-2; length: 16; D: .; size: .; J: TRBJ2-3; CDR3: CASSLVGGYRTDTQYF; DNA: TGTGCCAGCAGCTTAGTCGGGGGTTACCGCACAGATACGCAGTATTTT
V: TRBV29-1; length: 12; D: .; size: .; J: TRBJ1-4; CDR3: CSVGQGNEKLFF; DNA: TGCAGCGTTGGCCAGGGTAATGAAAAACTGTTTTTT
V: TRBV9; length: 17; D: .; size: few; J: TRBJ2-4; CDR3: CASSPRGNDGAKNIQYF; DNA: TGTGCCAGCAGCCCCCGAGGGAACGACGGGGCCAAAAACATTCAGTACTTC
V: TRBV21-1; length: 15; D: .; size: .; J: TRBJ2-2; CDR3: CASSKGQEDAGELFF; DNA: TGTGCCAGCAGCAAGGGGCAGGAAGATGCCGGGGAGCTGTTTTTT
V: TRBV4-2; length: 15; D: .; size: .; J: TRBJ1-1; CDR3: CASSQEVRFNTEAFF; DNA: TGTGCCAGCAGCCAAGAGGTCAGGTTTAACACTGAAGCTTTCTTT
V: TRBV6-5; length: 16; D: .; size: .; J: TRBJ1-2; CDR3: CASSYSRRRANYGYTF; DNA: TGTGCCAGCAGTTACTCGAGGAGGAGAGCCAACTATGGCTACACCTTC
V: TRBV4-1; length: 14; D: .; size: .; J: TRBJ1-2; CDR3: CASSQDGRGGGYTF; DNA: TGCGCCAGCAGCCAAGACGGGCGGGGGGGCGGCTACACCTTC
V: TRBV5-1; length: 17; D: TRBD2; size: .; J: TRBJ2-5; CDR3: CASSFVSSQRECETQYF; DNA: TGCGCCAGCAGCTTTGTCAGCTCGCAGCGGGAGTGCGAGACCCAGTACTTC
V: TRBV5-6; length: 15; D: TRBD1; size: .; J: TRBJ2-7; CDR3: CASSLRDRSSYEQYF; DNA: TGTGCCAGCAGCTTAAGGGACAGGAGCTCCTACGAGCAGTACTTC
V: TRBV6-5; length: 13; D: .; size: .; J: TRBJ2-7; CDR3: CASSTGLTYEQYF; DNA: TGTGCCAGCAGTACCGGACTGACCTACGAGCAGTACTTC
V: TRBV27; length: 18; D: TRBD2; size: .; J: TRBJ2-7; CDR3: CASSRSRRASGSVYEQYF; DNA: TGTGCCAGCAGTCGGTCGAGGCGGGCTAGCGGGAGTGTTTACGAGCAGTACTTC
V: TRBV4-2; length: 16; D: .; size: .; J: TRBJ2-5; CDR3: CASSPIPGGTQETQYF; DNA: TGTGCCAGCAGCCCGATTCCTGGCGGGACTCAAGAGACCCAGTACTTC